This is a list of T cell receptor beta chains from one sample in a study of early stage breast cancer tumors. Generated by immunoSEQ multiplex PCR, the TCRdb table keeps only in-frame clones and is missing some. The sample records under 5,500 clones, about two thirds being singletons. Sequenced material: normal breast tissue next to the tumor. The source of these receptors is a person between 60 and 69 years old with breast cancer. CDR3s include the opening cysteine and the closing phenylalanine or tryptophan.

j_call v_call cdr3_aa
TRBJ1-2 TRBV6-1 CASSELSPQSYTF
TRBJ1-2 TRBV30 CAWSGQGARGNYGYTF
TRBJ1-6 TRBV18 CASSPSMSASGSPLHF
TRBJ1-6 TRBV15 CATSRENPAGGHSPLHF
TRBJ2-2 TRBV19 CASSIGLAGAAGELFF
TRBJ1-1 TRBV6-5 CASNRYTEAFF
TRBJ1-1 TRBV14 CASSQALLGASGTEAFF
TRBJ2-2 TRBV30 CAWGGQGNFGELFF
TRBJ2-7 TRBV19 CASSWTRVAREQYF
TRBJ2-3 TRBV10-2 CASSEEGGRGTDTQYF
TRBJ1-1 TRBV6-9 CASSLTGGSTEAFF
TRBJ1-1 TRBV7-8 CASSLGFRGQTEAFF
TRBJ2-1 TRBV10-1 CASSGGPRDEQFF
TRBJ2-3 TRBV6-1 CASSDPPGTTTDTQYF
TRBJ1-1 TRBV5-8 CASSLGRGFDEAFF
TRBJ2-3 TRBV6-5 CASSYSSSGGASTQYF
TRBJ2-7 TRBV19 CASSIEGHRAEGFVYEQYF
TRBJ2-5 TRBV13 CASSLQGWGTQYF
TRBJ1-2 TRBV5-4 CASSLAAGLLNYGYTF
TRBJ2-3 TRBV7-9 CASSLGVVGADTQYF
TRBJ2-7 TRBV7-8 CASNNRGDRSYEQYF
TRBJ1-1 TRBV25-1 CASSETSREMNTEAFF
TRBJ2-4 TRBV6-5 CASSYSERESKNIQYF
TRBJ2-2 TRBV25-1 CASSTDTGELFF
TRBJ1-1 TRBV6-6 CASSLTGGSTEAFF
TRBJ2-5 TRBV15 CATRTSVSETQYF
TRBJ2-3 TRBV9 CASSVGLAGGSPGGTDTQYF
TRBJ1-1 TRBV2 CASRFGGGEGTEAFF
TRBJ2-4 TRBV5-1 CASSLGGQNIQYF
TRBJ1-1 TRBV18 CASSSGTGGAWDTEAFF
TRBJ1-2 TRBV6-1 CASLLGQGRGYTF
TRBJ1-5 TRBV4-2 CASSQGRQEPQHF
TRBJ2-7 TRBV30 CAWSAGGNEQYF
TRBJ1-5 TRBV19 CATGGDRNQPQHF
TRBJ1-1 TRBV6-5 CASSRPGQGNTEAFF
TRBJ1-2 TRBV9 CASSVDGYGYTF
TRBJ2-1 TRBV6-1 CASNLLAKAYNEQFF
TRBJ2-7 TRBV5-6 CASSLAEGQVSYEQYF
TRBJ1-2 TRBV5-1 CASSLAEGNYGYTF
TRBJ2-7 TRBV19 CASSTTGVDYEQYF
TRBJ1-2 TRBV7-9 CASSLVVGPILGYTF
TRBJ1-2 TRBV19 CASSDYRYGYTF
TRBJ2-1 TRBV27 CASSFAGRGNEQFF
TRBJ1-2 TRBV4-1 CASSRSGQGANYGYTF
TRBJ2-4 TRBV9 CASSVDGGGIQYF
TRBJ2-1 TRBV7-2 CASSLAQGAYNEQFF
TRBJ1-5 TRBV6-5 CASSYYDSAEQPQHF
TRBJ2-4 TRBV28 CASSPLGGGHIQYF
TRBJ2-5 TRBV19 CASSLAGGPRETQYF
TRBJ1-2 TRBV20-1 CRQAFRGYTF
TRBJ2-5 TRBV9 CASSGGLLEETQYF
TRBJ2-7 TRBV25-1 CASSYRGASYEQYF
TRBJ2-5 TRBV7-2 CASSLQGQETQYF
TRBJ1-1 TRBV5-1 CASSLGQTEAYGGLRAFF
TRBJ2-3 TRBV10-3 CAISESLSYTDTQYF